This TCR beta chain was sequenced for a study of beta chain features in type 1 diabetes. Study outcomes and limitations: Sampled from patients, naive, central memory and Treg TCRB repertoires appeared more similar than those sampled from healthy donors.

Expressed TCRB transcripts were sequenced after all isolated RNA was converted to cDNA. TCRdb's copy holds only in-frame clones and misses some; the assay was immunoSEQ multiplex PCR. The sample has 150,000 to 180,000 clones, around 8% seen once. This clone was detected ten times or more. Its antigen is undetermined. The germline CDR1 and CDR2 sequences are GTSNPN and SVGIG (reference sequence). The length of the CDR3 is 11 residues. V was shortened by 0 bases and J by 10 bases, with 9 bases between the two germline ends. The TCR was taken from a man aged 18 to 29 in good health. The rearrangement uses TRBV30 and TRBJ1-2; possibly TRBD1 for D (5 bases). What was sequenced was central memory CD4+ T cells from blood. CDR3 sequence reads: CAWSVTGLYTF. The CDR3 bases are TGTGCCTGGAGTGTCACAGGTCTCTACACCTTC.